What follows are 27 T cell receptor beta chains derived from one specimen sequenced in a study of regulatory T cells in long-lasting Graves disease. The time point denotes: persistent/refractory GD, antithyroid drugs over 5 years with positive TRAb. PBMC-extracted RNA yielded the TCR library. Researchers made TCR beta libraries by using iRepertoire HTBI primers and running Arm-PCR on CDR3 regions. Via MiXCR, TCRdb re-called the multiplex PCR reads, giving one row per CDR3 protein. Among more than 300,000 distinct CDR3 sequences listed, less than 30% were seen once. The sequencing used peripheral blood mononuclear cells (PBMCs), collected when the disease was refractory, from a patient treated with antithyroid drugs. The receptor source for this set is a woman aged 40 to 50 with Graves disease.

On this clonotype: Since no conserved phenylalanine or tryptophan closes the CDR3, a read error is the likely cause. The CDR3 DNA follows: TGCAGTGCTAGTCGGTTCCAGGGTGGCTTTAGTTGGGCGCAGTATCTT. Encoded protein: CSASRFQGGFSWAQYL. The rearrangement joins TRBV20-1 to TRBJ2-3; the D gene is possibly TRBD1 (5 bases). V shed 3 bases and J shed 10 bases, with 26 bases lying between them. Per the germline V gene, CDR1 is DFQATT and CDR2 is SNEGSKA (reference sequence). The CDR3 sequence is 16 residues long.

Of note for this clonotype: A read error may be the cause here, since a much bigger clone is one base away. The chain carries TRBV7-9 and TRBJ2-5, with a weak D call TRBD2 (5 bases). The length of the CDR3 is 13 residues. Per germline, CDR1 SEHNR and CDR2 FQNEAQ (reference sequence). The CDR3 DNA reads TGTGCCAGCAGCATAAACGAGGGTGAGACCCGGTACTTC. This translates into CASSINEGETRYF.

Only a few counts were recorded for this clonotype. The chain has TRBV7-3 and TRBJ2-6; D perhaps matches TRBD1 (5 bases). Germline-derived CDR1 and CDR2 are SGHTA and FQGTGA. V gave up 2 bases and J gave up 2 bases, with 16 bases separating them. The length of the CDR3 is 18 residues. In nucleotides, the CDR3 is TGTGCCAGCAGCTTACAGGGTAGCTCTTTGGCTGGGGCCAACGTCCTGACTTTC. Amino acid sequence: CASSLQGSSLAGANVLTF. Looking up the rest from reference TRBV7-3 and TRBJ2-6 gives the full variable domain: GAGVSQTPSNKVTEKGKYVELRCDPISGHTALYWYRQSLGQGPEFLIYFQGTGAADDSGLPNDRFFAVRPEGSVSTLKIQRTERGDSAVYLCASSLQGSSLAGANVLTFGAGSRLTVL.

The chain joins TRBV6-5 to TRBJ1-5; TRBD1 aligns across 11 bases. The CDR3 consists of 16 residues. Per the germline V gene, CDR1 is MNHEY and CDR2 is SVGAGI. The J segment lost 2 bases and the V segment lost 2 bases, leaving 2 bases of the junction unmatched. The CDR3 sequence: CASSYRGQGGNQPQHF. CDR3 nucleotides: TGTGCCAGCAGTTACAGGGGACAGGGGGGCAATCAGCCCCAGCATTTT.

This clonotype showed up many times. The chain employs TRBV5-1 and TRBJ1-4; the D gene is possibly TRBD1 (6 bases). The CDR3 covers 15 residues. The germline gives CDR1 SGHRS, CDR2 YFSETQ. V lost 5 bases to trimming and J lost 0 bases, with 11 bases between them. The CDR3: CASSYRAATNEKLFF. The DNA for the CDR3 is TGCGCCAGCAGTTACAGGGCCGCAACTAATGAAAAACTGTTTTTT. The full variable domain, in which reference TRBV5-1 and TRBJ1-4 provide the parts outside the CDR3, is KAGVTQTPRYLIKTRGQQVTLSCSPISGHRSVSWYQQTPGQGLQFLFEYFSETQRNKGNFPGRFSGRQFSNSRSEMNVSTLELGDSALYLCASSYRAATNEKLFFGSGTQLSVL.

The J gene is TRBJ2-2, the V gene TRBV24-1; 8 nucleotides line up with TRBD2. The J segment lost 3 bases and the V segment lost 9 bases, leaving 20 bases of the junction unmatched. Germline loops: CDR1 KGHDR, CDR2 SFDVKD. This CDR3 has 19 residues. The CDR3 sequence is CATDNREAGVRLDTGELFF. Written as DNA, the CDR3 is TGTGCCACCGATAATCGGGAAGCGGGAGTGAGATTGGACACCGGGGAGCTGTTTTTT.

This clonotype was recorded a few times. This rearrangement joins TRBV28 to TRBJ2-3, with a tentative D call TRBD2 (5 bases). The ends were cut back, 5 bases at V and 0 bases at J, with 18 bases in the middle. The CDR3 sequence is 17 residues long. Germline CDR1 reads MDHEN; CDR2 reads SYDVKM. CDR3 residues: CASSPPFERTSTDTQYF. The DNA for the CDR3 is TGTGCCAGCAGTCCCCCTTTCGAGCGGACTAGCACAGATACGCAGTATTTT.

This clonotype showed up just a few times. The J gene is TRBJ2-5, the V gene TRBV7-9; TRBD2 matches at 15 bases. Trimming at V came to 1 base and at J to 4 bases, leaving 10 bases not matched to a gene. Germline CDR1 SEHNR, CDR2 FQNEAQ (reference sequence). The CDR3 sequence is 19 residues long. The CDR3 sequence is CASSLVVSWTSGGGETQYF. The CDR3 nucleotides read TGTGCCAGCAGCTTAGTGGTTTCGTGGACTAGCGGGGGGGGAGAGACCCAGTACTTC. Variable domain in full (rest from reference TRBV7-9 and TRBJ2-5): DTGVSQNPRHKITKRGQNVTFRCDPISEHNRLYWYRQTLGQGPEFLTYFQNEAQLEKSRLLSDRFSAERPKGSFSTLEIQRTEQGDSAMYLCASSLVVSWTSGGGETQYFGPGTRLLVL.

This clonotype has more than one count but fewer than ten. This sequence joins TRBV30 and TRBJ1-4, with no clear D. The germline gives CDR1 GTSNPN, CDR2 SVGIG (reference sequence). V lost 1 base, J lost 10 bases, and 19 bases lay in between. This CDR3 is built from 15 residues. CDR3 coding DNA: TGTGCCTGGAGTGAAGGTTTGGCCGTATATGGAAAACTGTTTTTT. Translating gives CAWSEGLAVYGKLFF.

Ten or more counts support this clonotype. J is TRBJ1-5 and V is TRBV6-1; D is uncertain. Germline V gene data show CDR1 as MNHNS and CDR2 as SASEGT. Trimming took off 11 bases at V and 4 bases at J, with 12 bases between the two ends. This CDR3 comprises 12 residues. The CDR3 nucleotides are TGTGCCGGAGGAAAGGGTAATCAGCCCCAGCATTTT. Translating it yields CAGGKGNQPQHF.

The rearrangement joins TRBV10-2 to TRBJ2-3; no definite D call. CDR3 length: 15 amino acids. Germline assignment: CDR1 WSHSY and CDR2 SAAADI. V was trimmed by 0 bases and J by 0 bases, leaving 7 bases between them. This CDR3 reads CASSESTSSTDTQYF. Here the CDR3 DNA reads TGCGCCAGCAGTGAGTCGACGTCTAGCACAGATACGCAGTATTTT.

This clonotype was found many times. The chain joins TRBV2 to TRBJ2-5; 10 positions agree with TRBD2. Trimming cost V 7 bases and J 4 bases; bases outside gene matches: 9. This CDR3 is 15 amino acids long. The V gene's germline CDR1 is SNHLY and CDR2 FYNNEI. The CDR3 protein is CASTKQGLASETQYF. For the CDR3, the DNA is TGTGCCAGCACCAAGCAGGGACTAGCGTCAGAGACCCAGTACTTC.

There are many counts of this clonotype. CDR3 bases: TGTGCCATCAGTGAGTCGGTAGCGGGAGGTTCCTACGAGCAGTACTTC. Its protein is CAISESVAGGSYEQYF. This sequence joins TRBV10-3 and TRBJ2-7, with 10 positions matching TRBD2. Trimming at V came to 0 bases and at J to 1 base, leaving 3 bases not matched to a gene. The CDR3 sequence is 16 residues long. Germline V gene sequence: CDR1 ENHRY, CDR2 SYGVKD.

This clonotype was seen repeatedly, ten times or more. The rearrangement uses TRBV10-3 and TRBJ2-5, with 10 nucleotides matching TRBD1. With 1 base clipped from V and 5 bases from J, the junction kept 7 bases outside the gene matches. The CDR3 consists of 16 residues. Per germline, CDR1 ENHRY and CDR2 SYGVKD. CDR3 in DNA: TGTGCCATCAGTGAGTTCGGACAGGGGGTCGGGGAGACCCAGTACTTC. It is translated as CAISEFGQGVGETQYF.

This clonotype showed up just a few times. The CDR3 DNA follows: TGTGCCAGCAGTACCGGGCCCACCGGGGGGGAGACCCAGTACTTC. This encodes CASSTGPTGGETQYF. This chain links TRBV6-2 or TRBV6-3 with TRBJ2-5; 7 bases are shared with TRBD2. CDR3 length equals 15 residues. V was clipped by 5 bases and J by 5 bases; unmatched bases: 11. Germline V CDR1 and CDR2: MNHEY, SVGEGT.

This clonotype showed up just a few times. The chain employs TRBV7-8 and TRBJ2-1, with 8 positions matching TRBD1. The germline V gene encodes CDR1 SGHVS and CDR2 FQNEAQ. V was clipped by 5 bases and J by 1 base; unmatched bases: 10. This CDR3 contains 17 residues. The CDR3 region is CASSTHMTGVSYNEQFF. The CDR3 nucleotides are TGTGCCAGCAGCACACACATGACAGGGGTTTCCTACAATGAGCAGTTCTTC.

This clonotype came up a few times. The chain combines TRBV12-3 or TRBV12-4 with TRBJ2-1; TRBD2 matches at 10 bases. This CDR3 region has 17 residues. After removal of 5 bases from V and 8 bases from J, the junction contained 15 bases not matched to a gene. The CDR3 loop is CASSPRLAGSRGDEQFF. CDR3 DNA: TGTGCCAGCAGTCCCAGACTAGCGGGCTCGCGTGGCGATGAGCAGTTCTTC.

The table lists this clonotype with many counts. The chain joins TRBV6-1 to TRBJ2-7; 7 nucleotides agree with TRBD2. The CDR3 runs to 13 residues. CDR1 and CDR2 from the germline V gene are MNHNS and SASEGT. The trim removed 8 bases at V and 2 bases at J, leaving 6 bases unmatched. CDR3 sequence reads: CASGSGKPYEQYF. The CDR3 DNA reads TGTGCCAGCGGGAGCGGGAAACCCTACGAGCAGTACTTC.

The table lists this clonotype with many counts. The chain has TRBV11-2 and TRBJ2-6; 7 nucleotides match TRBD1. The CDR3 length is 20 residues. The germline V gene has CDR1 SGHAT and CDR2 FQNNGV. V lost 4 bases and J lost 0; bases outside the gene matches: 15. The CDR3 sequence is CASSSNLRDSKPSGANVLTF. In DNA, the CDR3 is TGTGCCAGCAGCTCAAACCTACGGGACAGCAAACCCTCTGGGGCCAACGTCCTGACTTTC.

The rearrangement links TRBV4-1 to TRBJ2-5, with D tentatively TRBD1 (6 bases). Trimming cost V 5 bases and J 5 bases, with 12 bases left between them. Germline V gene data show CDR1 as MGHRA and CDR2 as YSYEKL. The length of the CDR3 is 13 residues. This chain's CDR3 is CASSKGHLETQYF. In nucleotides, the CDR3 is TGCGCCAGCAGCAAGGGACATTTGGAGACCCAGTACTTC.

This clonotype has more than one count but fewer than ten. CDR3 residues: CASSPPLSGYEQYF. The CDR3, as DNA: TGTGCCAGCAGCCCCCCCCTCTCGGGATACGAGCAGTACTTC. This chain joins TRBV7-8 and TRBJ2-7; the D gene is possibly TRBD2 (5 bases). The CDR3 sequence is 14 residues long. Germline CDR1 reads SGHVS; CDR2 reads FQNEAQ. V was trimmed by 5 bases and J by 4 bases, leaving 15 bases between them.

J is TRBJ1-2 and V is TRBV28; D remains ambiguous. The CDR3 extends over 14 amino acids. CDR1 and CDR2 from the germline V gene are MDHEN and SYDVKM. V dropped 7 bases and J dropped 7 bases, with 19 bases sitting between them. CDR3 protein: CASTQDGLSFGYTF. Written as DNA, the CDR3 is TGTGCCAGCACCCAAGACGGACTCTCCTTTGGCTACACCTTC.

The V and J genes are TRBV6-2 or TRBV6-3 and TRBJ1-5; no reliable D call. This CDR3 contains 14 residues. Germline V gene sequence: CDR1 MNHEY, CDR2 SVGEGT. Trimming took 5 bases from V and 7 from J, leaving 15 bases between them. CDR3 DNA: TGTGCCAGCAGTGACCGTACGGGGAAACAGCCCCAGCATTTT. Translation gives CASSDRTGKQPQHF.

Many counts were recorded for this clonotype. The chain joins TRBV11-1 to TRBJ2-7; D ambiguous. V lost 2 bases and J lost 4, with 6 bases in between. The V gene's germline CDR1 is SGHAT and CDR2 FQDESV (reference sequence). The CDR3 extends over 12 amino acids. The DNA for the CDR3 is TGTGCCAGCAGCTTATGGGTTTACGAGCAGTACTTC. It yields the protein CASSLWVYEQYF.

This clonotype showed up just a few times. CDR3 amino acids: CATTPRGGGSNQPQHF. The CDR3 coding sequence is TGTGCCACCACCCCCCGGGGTGGTGGGAGCAATCAGCCCCAGCATTTT. The gene calls are TRBV19 and TRBJ1-5, with D uncertain. There are 16 residues in the CDR3. The germline gives CDR1 LNHDA, CDR2 SQIVND (reference sequence). V was shortened by 10 bases and J by 1 base, with 20 bases between the two germline ends.

The chain uses TRBV29-1 and TRBJ1-2; a weak D match, TRBD1 (5 bases). Trimming cost V 4 bases and J 1 base, with 10 bases left between them. Germline values: CDR1 SQVTM, CDR2 ANQGSEA. The CDR3 sequence is 13 residues long. CDR3 sequence: CSVVTDNNYGYTF. The CDR3 bases are TGCAGCGTTGTGACAGATAATAACTATGGCTACACCTTC.

A word on this clonotype: Likely a read error: the CDR3 ends without its conserved phenylalanine or tryptophan. J is TRBJ1-5 and V is TRBV11-2; maybe TRBD1 (5 bases). Germline loops: CDR1 SGHAT, CDR2 FQNNGV. The CDR3 has 15 amino acids. Trimming left V 1 base short and J 7 bases short, with 14 bases between. The CDR3 sequence: CASSLGQGHSQPQHL. The DNA for the CDR3 is TGTGCCAGCAGCTTAGGGCAGGGTCATTCCCAGCCCCAGCATCTT.